Here is one T cell receptor beta chain with its context. A few counts support this clone. Its antigen remains undetermined. The input lacks base qualities; no much larger clone sits a single base away. The germline V gene encodes CDR1 SGHTA and CDR2 FQGNSA. Taken from cysteine to phenylalanine, the CDR3 has 14 residues. The CDR3 DNA has 42 bases and is translated from base 1. Germline trimming: 4 bases from V, 6 bases from J; junction bases outside gene matches: 3. A single peripheral blood draw of approximately 0.11 L on average was collected from each donor into heparinised tubes. A BD FACSAria II was used to sort naive, central memory, regulatory and stem cell-like memory CD4+ T cells with a panel that included CD45RO, CCR7, CD25, CD127, CD95 and CD27. Purity was above 95% for every sorted population. Right away, PBMCs were isolated by Lymphoprep density gradient centrifugation and were stained directly, with no culture step. So that batch effects would be minimized, each experiment stained and sorted samples in pairs, pairing one healthy donor with one patient.

The data belong to a study of beta chain features in type 1 diabetes (dated by TCRdb to 2016 to 2019). As for the study more broadly: Mean age, gender distribution, total cell number and subset yield were not different between patients and healthy donors. Naive and central memory subsets were obtained from all 30 or so donors, but regulatory and stem cell-like memory subsets were isolated from only 8 patients and roughly 8 healthy donors. A total of approximately 110,000,000 sorted cells were examined across all samples, and a strong correlation was observed between cell number per subset and RNA yield. In the study, recently diagnosed type 1 diabetes patients and matched healthy donors were compared on the TCRB repertoires of their sorted circulating CD4+ T cell subsets. General conclusions and limits of the study: Naive, central memory and regulatory TCRB repertoires appeared to be more similar among patients than among healthy donors. Because the HLA sub-analyses included only small numbers of individuals, any influence of HLA type on TCRB rearrangement was left unresolved. Fewer insertions and more nucleotide deletions at VDJ recombination sites were observed in patients with type 1 diabetes, implying thymic rearrangement abnormalities. In all four CD4+ subsets, TCRB CDR3 length was moderately but significantly shorter in type 1 diabetes patients. Sequencing cDNA rather than genomic DNA could over-represent highly expressing activated cells, although activation and CD3 levels did not differ between groups. Shorter templates might have been favored by PCR, but patient and control samples were amplified and corrected together, so both groups would have been affected equally by any skew.

The entire amount of isolated RNA was reverse transcribed using the High Capacity cDNA Reverse Transcription Kit, so the sequenced TCRB transcripts were expressed ones. Deep immunoSEQ sequencing was applied to naive, central memory and regulatory T cell samples, giving an average of about 3.6 million total reads per sample. After sorted cells were lysed in RLT buffer, RNA was extracted with DNase-treated RNeasy Micro or Mini kits, with the choice depending on cell number. Each cell subset was processed on its own to prevent cross-contamination, while patient and healthy donor samples were processed together. The immunoSEQ multiplex PCR was used to amplify TCRB sequences from cDNA, yielding 87-bp fragments that span the CDR3 region. The amplicons were sequenced using the Illumina HiSeq platform. On the study's bioinformatics: Synthetic template baselines were used to correct PCR bias computationally, reads within Hamming distance 2 were collapsed together, and singletons that could not be merged were discarded. By aligning reads against IMGT, V, D and J genes, CDR3 length, and insertions or deletions at six rearrangement sites were assigned. Within each subset, clonotype counts were normalized to sorted cell number, after which true diversity and Gini coefficients were computed with the tcR R package. Repertoire sharing was quantified using the overlap coefficient calculated on TCRB nucleotide sequences. Out-of-frame TCRB sequences from naive cells were analyzed to stand in for the pre-selection repertoire. Imported from immuneACCESS, the table was reduced by TCRdb to in-frame sequences with V and J called. These copies leave out some clones; in studies compared against another copy, an unresolved V gene accounts for under half, and the cause of the remainder is not known. From that table come the V and J calls and clone size; the DNA was used to work out D and trimming. This sample gives roughly 610,000 clones in total; roughly 16% of them show up just once. 0.07% to 0.095% of the sample goes to the ten largest clones.

This sequence originates from a man younger than 35 in good health. The sample comprised naive CD4+ T cells from blood. What this sample's cell subset or site label stands for: true naive CD4+ T cells. Rearrangement joined TRBV7-2 to TRBJ2-1; 10 junctional bases match TRBD2. The nucleotides are TGTGCCAGCAGCTCCGGACTAGCGGTCAATGAGCAGTTCTTC. Its coded protein is CASSSGLAVNEQFF.